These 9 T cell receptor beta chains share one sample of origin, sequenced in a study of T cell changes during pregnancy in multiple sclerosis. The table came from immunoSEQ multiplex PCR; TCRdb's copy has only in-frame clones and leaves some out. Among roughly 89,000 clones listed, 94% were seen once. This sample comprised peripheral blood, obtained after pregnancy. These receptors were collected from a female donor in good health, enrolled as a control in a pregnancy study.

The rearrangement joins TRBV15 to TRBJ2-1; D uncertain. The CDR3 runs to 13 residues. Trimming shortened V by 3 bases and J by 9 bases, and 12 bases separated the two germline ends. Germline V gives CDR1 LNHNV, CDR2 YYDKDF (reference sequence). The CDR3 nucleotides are TGTGCCACCAGCAGGGGCAGGTTCCCTGAGCAGTTCTTC. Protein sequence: CATSRGRFPEQFF.

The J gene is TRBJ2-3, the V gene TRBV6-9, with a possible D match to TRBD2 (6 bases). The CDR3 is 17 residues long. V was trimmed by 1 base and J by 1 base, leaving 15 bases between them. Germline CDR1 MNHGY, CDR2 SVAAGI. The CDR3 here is CASSYCPGARGTDTQYF. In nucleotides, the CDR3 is TGTGCCAGCAGTTATTGTCCGGGAGCGCGAGGCACAGATACGCAGTATTTT.

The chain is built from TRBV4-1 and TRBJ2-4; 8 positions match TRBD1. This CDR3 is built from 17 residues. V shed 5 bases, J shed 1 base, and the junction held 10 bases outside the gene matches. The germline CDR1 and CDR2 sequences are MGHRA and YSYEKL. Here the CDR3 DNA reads TGCGCCAGCAGCGCCCGACAGGGGAACCCGGCCAAAAACATTCAGTACTTC. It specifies CASSARQGNPAKNIQYF.

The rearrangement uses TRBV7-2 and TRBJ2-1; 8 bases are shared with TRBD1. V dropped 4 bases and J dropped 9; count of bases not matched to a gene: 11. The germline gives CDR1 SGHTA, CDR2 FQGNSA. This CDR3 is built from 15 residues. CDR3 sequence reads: CASSSRDRRVSEQFF. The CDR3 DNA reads TGTGCCAGCAGCTCCCGGGACAGGAGAGTGTCTGAGCAGTTCTTC. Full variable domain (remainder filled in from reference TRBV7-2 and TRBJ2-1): GAGVSQSPSNKVTEKGKDVELRCDPISGHTALYWYRQSLGQGLEFLIYFQGNSAPDKSGLPSDRFSAERTGGSVSTLTIQRTQQEDSAVYLCASSSRDRRVSEQFFGPGTRLTVL.

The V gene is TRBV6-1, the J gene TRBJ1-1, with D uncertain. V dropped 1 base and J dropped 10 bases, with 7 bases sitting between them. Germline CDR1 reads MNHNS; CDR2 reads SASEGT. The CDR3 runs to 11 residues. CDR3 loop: CASSEESSAFF. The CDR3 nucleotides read TGTGCCAGCAGTGAAGAATCATCAGCTTTCTTT.

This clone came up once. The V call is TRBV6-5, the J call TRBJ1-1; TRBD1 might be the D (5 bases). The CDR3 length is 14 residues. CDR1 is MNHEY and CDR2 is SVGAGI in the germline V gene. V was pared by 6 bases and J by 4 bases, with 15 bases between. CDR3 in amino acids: CASSPGTFVTEAFF. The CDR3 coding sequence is TGTGCCAGCAGCCCAGGGACTTTCGTCACTGAAGCTTTCTTT.

The CDR3 coding sequence is TGTGCCAGCAGGTGGGGACCGACAGGGGATGAGCAGTTCTTC. Residues: CASRWGPTGDEQFF. V gene TRBV2 combines with J gene TRBJ2-1; TRBD1 aligns across 8 bases. Germline CDR1 SNHLY, CDR2 FYNNEI. Trimming at V came to 6 bases and at J to 8 bases, leaving 9 bases not matched to a gene. This CDR3 is built from 14 residues.

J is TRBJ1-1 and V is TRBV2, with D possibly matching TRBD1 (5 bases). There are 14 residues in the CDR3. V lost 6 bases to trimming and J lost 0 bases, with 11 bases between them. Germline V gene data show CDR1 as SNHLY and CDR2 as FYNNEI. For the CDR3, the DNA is TGTGCCAGCAGGGGACTGACGATGAACACTGAAGCTTTCTTT. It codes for CASRGLTMNTEAFF. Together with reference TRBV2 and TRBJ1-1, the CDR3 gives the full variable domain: EPEVTQTPSHQVTQMGQEVILRCVPISNHLYFYWYRQILGQKVEFLVSFYNNEISEKSEIFDDQFSVERPDGSNFTLKIRSTKLEDSAMYFCASRGLTMNTEAFFGQGTRLTVV.

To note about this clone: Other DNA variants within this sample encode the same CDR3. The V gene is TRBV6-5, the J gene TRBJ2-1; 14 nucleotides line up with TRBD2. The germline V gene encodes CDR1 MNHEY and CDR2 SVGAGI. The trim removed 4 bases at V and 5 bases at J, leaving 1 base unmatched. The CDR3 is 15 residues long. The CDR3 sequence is CASSSGLAGDNEQFF. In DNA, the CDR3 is TGTGCCAGCAGTTCGGGACTAGCGGGGGACAATGAGCAGTTCTTC.